These 15 T cell receptor beta chains share one sample of origin, sequenced in a study of blood T cell repertoires in COVID-19. Sequencing used immunoSEQ multiplex PCR; TCRdb keeps in-frame clones, though not all of them. The table has some 150,000 clones, about 86% seen once. Sequencing input: peripheral blood. Receptors originate from a woman aged 55-69 years with acute or convalescent COVID-19.

The chain combines TRBV10-3 with TRBJ1-3, with a weak D call TRBD1 (5 bases). Germline V lookup: CDR1 ENHRY, CDR2 SYGVKD. The CDR3 runs to 12 residues. V shed 10 bases and J shed 6 bases, with 13 bases lying between them. The CDR3 protein is CATDSPVNTIYF. In nucleotides, the CDR3 is TGTGCCACCGACAGTCCCGTAAACACCATATATTTT.

The chain links TRBV7-2 to TRBJ2-1; D call uncertain. The germline gives CDR1 SGHTA, CDR2 FQGNSA. V lost 4 bases to trimming and J lost 2 bases, with 3 bases between them. CDR3 length equals 12 residues. In DNA form, the CDR3 reads TGTGCCAGCAGCTACACCTACAATGAGCAGTTCTTC. Encoded protein: CASSYTYNEQFF.

In its sample, this clone was seen a few times. This rearrangement joins TRBV5-1 to TRBJ2-3, with TRBD2 identical over 9 bases. Germline assignment: CDR1 SGHRS and CDR2 YFSETQ. This CDR3 has 15 amino acids. After removal of 5 bases from V and 1 base from J, the junction contained 5 bases not matched to a gene. CDR3 protein: CASSSSGMGTDTQYF. The CDR3 DNA reads TGCGCCAGCAGTTCTAGCGGGATGGGCACAGATACGCAGTATTTT.

The genes are TRBV18 and TRBJ2-2; TRBD1 might be the D (6 bases). This CDR3 region has 15 residues. V gave up 1 base and J gave up 1 base, with 7 bases separating them. CDR1 and CDR2 from the germline V gene are KGHSH and LQKENI. Written as DNA, the CDR3 is TGTGCCAGCTCACCACGAGGGGGGAACACCGGGGAGCTGTTTTTT. Residues: CASSPRGGNTGELFF.

The chain combines TRBV7-2 with TRBJ2-7, with TRBD1 identical over 10 bases. From germline, CDR1 is SGHTA and CDR2 FQGNSA. This CDR3 has 15 amino acids. Trimming cost V 2 bases and J 3 bases; bases outside gene matches: 4. CDR3 sequence: CASSLSGTGVYEQYF. The CDR3 bases are TGTGCCAGCAGCTTAAGCGGGACAGGGGTCTACGAGCAGTACTTC.

This clone was found a few times. The chain joins TRBV4-2 to TRBJ2-2; 8 bases match TRBD1. The germline CDR1 and CDR2 sequences are LGHNA and YNFKEQ. V lost 7 bases and J lost 3; bases outside the gene matches: 4. The CDR3 runs to 14 residues. CDR3 loop: CASTGQGYTGELFF. The CDR3 DNA reads as TGTGCCAGCACCGGACAGGGTTACACCGGGGAGCTGTTTTTT.

This clone showed up just once. The J gene is TRBJ2-5, the V gene TRBV27, with 8 bases lining up with TRBD2. CDR1 is MNHEY and CDR2 is SMNVEV in the germline V gene (reference sequence). Trimming took 6 bases from V and 7 from J; bases not matched to a gene: 13. The CDR3 totals 15 residues. In DNA, the CDR3 is TGTGCCAGCAGCTTGATTAGCGGGAAGTGGGGGACCCAGTACTTC. Its translation: CASSLISGKWGTQYF.

This clone was detected only a few times. The rearrangement links TRBV20-1 to TRBJ1-5, with D hard to call. Germline V gene data show CDR1 as DFQATT and CDR2 as SNEGSKA (reference sequence). V lost 3 bases to trimming and J lost 4 bases, with 7 bases between them. The CDR3 has 12 residues. CDR3 nucleotide sequence: TGCAGTGCTAGTCCCCCGAATCAGCCCCAGCATTTT. It specifies CSASPPNQPQHF.

The chain couples TRBV7-9 to TRBJ1-6; D not certain. Trimming shortened V by 3 bases and J by 12 bases, and 12 bases separated the two germline ends. Germline values: CDR1 SEHNR, CDR2 FQNEAQ (reference sequence). The CDR3 totals 13 residues. For the CDR3, the DNA is TGTGCCAGCAGCTTCGAGGAGTTCCTACCCCTCCACTTT. Its translation: CASSFEEFLPLHF.

The J gene is TRBJ1-4, the V gene TRBV19, with D unresolved. Trimming pared 7 bases from V and 8 bases from J, leaving 17 bases between. In germline, CDR1 is LNHDA, CDR2 SQIVND (reference sequence). The CDR3 length is 14 residues. CDR3 in DNA: TGTGCCAGTAACCCTGCAGCAGCGGGAGAAAAACTGTTTTTT. Encoded protein: CASNPAAAGEKLFF.

A note on this clone: The same CDR3 is also encoded by other DNA sequences in this sample. This chain links TRBV9 with TRBJ1-5; perhaps TRBD1 as D (6 bases). The CDR3 contains 12 residues. Germline assignment: CDR1 SGDLS and CDR2 YYNGEE. V was trimmed by 7 bases and J by 5 bases, leaving 10 bases between them. CDR3 protein: CASSAGDQPQHF. The DNA of the CDR3 is TGTGCCAGCTCTGCAGGGGATCAGCCCCAGCATTTT. Together with reference TRBV9 and TRBJ1-5, the CDR3 gives the full variable domain: DSGVTQTPKHLITATGQRVTLRCSPRSGDLSVYWYQQSLDQGLQFLIQYYNGEERAKGNILERFSAQQFPDLHSELNLSSLELGDSALYFCASSAGDQPQHFGDGTRLSIL.

The rearrangement joins TRBV5-1 to TRBJ2-5, with a tentative D call TRBD1 (5 bases). The ends were cut back, 5 bases at V and 3 bases at J, with 14 bases in the middle. Germline CDR1 and CDR2: SGHRS and YFSETQ. The CDR3 length is 14 residues. CDR3 in DNA: TGCGCCAGCAGTTCTGACAGACCGGAAGAGACCCAGTACTTC. This sequence encodes CASSSDRPEETQYF.

This clone was observed a few times. This sequence joins TRBV4-2 and TRBJ2-1; D perhaps matches TRBD1 (6 bases). Trimming took off 4 bases at V and 4 bases at J, with 20 bases between the two ends. This CDR3 comprises 17 residues. CDR1 and CDR2 from the germline V gene are LGHNA and YNFKEQ. The CDR3 coding sequence is TGTGCCAGCAGCCTCCGAAGGGTGAACAGGGTATACAATGAGCAGTTCTTC. Translating it yields CASSLRRVNRVYNEQFF.

This chain connects TRBV11-2 to TRBJ1-4; TRBD1 matches 7 bases. The germline CDR1 and CDR2 sequences are SGHAT and FQNNGV. The CDR3 length is 15 residues. The V gene end was trimmed by 1 base and the J gene end by 7 bases; junction bases not matched to a gene: 6. CDR3 bases: TGTGCCAGCAGCTTAGGAGCAGGGGGGAGTGAAAAACTGTTTTTT. Encoded protein: CASSLGAGGSEKLFF.

The chain joins TRBV7-8 to TRBJ1-3; 10 bases are shared with TRBD1. Germline CDR1 is SGHVS and CDR2 is FQNEAQ. The CDR3 loop spans 17 amino acids. V lost 2 bases and J lost 2; bases outside the gene matches: 6. The CDR3 DNA is TGTGCCAGCAGCTTATCTCGGGACAGGGGTCCTGGAAACACCATATATTTT. Translation gives CASSLSRDRGPGNTIYF. Full variable domain (missing parts from reference TRBV7-8 and TRBJ1-3): GAGVSQSPRYKVAKRGQDVALRCDPISGHVSLFWYQQALGQGPEFLTYFQNEAQLDKSGLPSDRFFAERPEGSVSTLKIQRTQQEDSAVYLCASSLSRDRGPGNTIYFGEGSWLTVV.